This is a list of T cell receptor beta chains from one sample in a study of blood T cell repertoires in COVID-19. Here immunoSEQ multiplex PCR was the method, and the copy in TCRdb shows in-frame clones only, minus some. The table has tens of thousands of clones, 70% to 85% seen once. The sample consisted of peripheral blood. The receptors shown here come from a man in his 70s with acute or convalescent COVID-19. Both conserved end residues are part of each CDR3. The D gene is left open where the match is weak. The size field is filled for only some rows; it gives once, few, many or a size class.

.	TRBV19	.	TRBJ2-1	CASSIDSYNEQFF	TGTGCCAGTAGTATCGACAGTTACAATGAGCAGTTCTTC
.	TRBV11-2	TRBD2	TRBJ2-3	CASSFGPSGRSPTDTQYF	TGTGCCAGCAGCTTCGGTCCTAGCGGGAGGTCCCCCACAGATACGCAGTATTTT
few	TRBV7-3	TRBD2	TRBJ2-3	CASSLGTSGDTQYF	TGTGCCAGCAGCCTCGGGACTAGCGGAGATACGCAGTATTTT
.	TRBV24-1	TRBD1	TRBJ2-3	CATSDPDRGTDTQYF	TGTGCCACCAGTGATCCGGACAGGGGCACAGATACGCAGTATTTT
.	TRBV5-1	.	TRBJ1-6	CASSLTGLDSPLHF	TGCGCCAGCAGCTTGACAGGTCTCGACTCACCCCTCCACTTT
.	TRBV2	.	TRBJ2-1	CASMRDRGYNEQFF	TGTGCCAGCATGAGGGATAGAGGGTACAATGAGCAGTTCTTC
few	TRBV6-6	TRBD1	TRBJ1-2	CASRGQGENYGYTF	TGTGCCAGCAGGGGACAGGGTGAAAACTATGGCTACACCTTC
.	TRBV19	.	TRBJ2-1	CASSIGVHEQFF	TGTGCCAGTAGTATAGGAGTCCATGAGCAGTTCTTC
.	TRBV29-1	.	TRBJ1-2	CSVEDPRGDGYTF	TGCAGCGTTGAAGACCCCCGGGGGGATGGCTACACCTTC
.	TRBV19	TRBD1	TRBJ1-6	CASHPRGQGYNSPLHF	TGTGCCAGCCATCCGAGGGGGCAAGGATATAATTCACCCCTCCACTTT
.	TRBV28	TRBD2	TRBJ2-7	CASSPRLAGVGEQYF	TGTGCCAGCAGTCCACGCCTAGCGGGAGTTGGCGAGCAGTACTTC
.	TRBV24-1	TRBD1	TRBJ1-5	CATKTGGDFSNQPQHF	TGTGCCACTAAGACAGGGGGCGATTTTAGCAATCAGCCCCAGCATTTT
.	TRBV4-2	.	TRBJ2-1	CASSPRQRSSSYNEQFF	TGTGCCAGCAGCCCCCGACAAAGATCGAGCTCCTACAATGAGCAGTTCTTC
.	TRBV5-1	.	TRBJ1-1	CASSLLDSTEAFF	TGCGCCAGCAGCTTGCTGGACAGCACTGAAGCTTTCTTT
.	TRBV9	.	TRBJ2-3	CASSVGQTDTQYF	TGTGCCAGCAGCGTAGGTCAAACAGATACGCAGTATTTT
.	TRBV19	.	TRBJ2-7	CASSTRVGADTYEQYF	TGTGCCAGTAGTACCCGTGTTGGGGCAGATACCTACGAGCAGTACTTC
few	TRBV19	.	TRBJ2-3	CASSISADTQYF	TGTGCCAGTAGTATAAGCGCAGATACGCAGTATTTT
.	TRBV5-1	.	TRBJ1-2	CARSLAGGEYGYTF	TGCGCCCGCAGCTTGGCCGGGGGGGAGTATGGCTACACCTTC
few	TRBV11-3	.	TRBJ1-2	CASSPGAGGYTF	TGTGCCAGCAGCCCGGGAGCTGGTGGCTACACCTTC
.	TRBV5-1	TRBD1	TRBJ1-2	CASSPEGAIYGYTF	TGCGCCAGCAGCCCCGAGGGGGCGATCTATGGCTACACCTTC
.	TRBV9	.	TRBJ1-1	CASSPRRQGEAFF	TGTGCCAGCAGCCCGAGAAGGCAGGGGGAAGCTTTCTTT
.	TRBV27	.	TRBJ1-2	CASSPRPRDGYTF	TGTGCCAGCAGCCCCAGACCGAGGGATGGCTACACCTTC
.	TRBV3-1/TRBV3-2	.	TRBJ2-2	CASSQVEGARTGELFF	TGTGCCAGCAGCCAAGTGGAGGGGGCGAGGACCGGGGAGCTGTTTTTT